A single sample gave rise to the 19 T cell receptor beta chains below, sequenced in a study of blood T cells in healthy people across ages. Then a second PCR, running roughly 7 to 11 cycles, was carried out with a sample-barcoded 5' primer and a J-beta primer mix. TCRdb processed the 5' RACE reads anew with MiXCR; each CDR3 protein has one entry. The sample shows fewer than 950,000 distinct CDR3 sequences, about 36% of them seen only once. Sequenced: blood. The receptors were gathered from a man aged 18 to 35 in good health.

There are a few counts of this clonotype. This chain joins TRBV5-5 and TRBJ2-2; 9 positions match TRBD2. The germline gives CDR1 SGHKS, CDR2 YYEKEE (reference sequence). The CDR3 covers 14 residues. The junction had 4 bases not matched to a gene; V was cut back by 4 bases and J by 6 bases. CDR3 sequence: CASSPGLAAGELFF. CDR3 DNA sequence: TGTGCCAGCAGCCCGGGACTAGCAGCCGGGGAGCTGTTTTTT.

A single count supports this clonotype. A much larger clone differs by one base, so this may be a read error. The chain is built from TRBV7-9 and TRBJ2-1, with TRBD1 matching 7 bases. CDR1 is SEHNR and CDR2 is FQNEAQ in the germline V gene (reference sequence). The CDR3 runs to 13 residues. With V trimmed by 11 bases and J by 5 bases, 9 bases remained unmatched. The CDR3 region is CAQTGVVHNEQFF. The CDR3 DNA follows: TGTGCCCAAACAGGGGTTGTGCACAATGAGCAGTTCTTC.

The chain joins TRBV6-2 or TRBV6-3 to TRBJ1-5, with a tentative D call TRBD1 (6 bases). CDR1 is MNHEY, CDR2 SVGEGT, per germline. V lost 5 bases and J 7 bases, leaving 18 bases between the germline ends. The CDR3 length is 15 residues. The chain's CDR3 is CASSNAAGVSQPQHF. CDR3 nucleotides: TGTGCCAGCAGTAACGCGGCAGGGGTTTCCCAGCCCCAGCATTTT.

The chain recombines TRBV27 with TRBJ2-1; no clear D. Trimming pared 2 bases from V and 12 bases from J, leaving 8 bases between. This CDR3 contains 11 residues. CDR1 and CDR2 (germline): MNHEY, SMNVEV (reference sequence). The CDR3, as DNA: TGTGCCAGCAGTTTAATGGATGGGCAGTTCTTC. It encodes CASSLMDGQFF.

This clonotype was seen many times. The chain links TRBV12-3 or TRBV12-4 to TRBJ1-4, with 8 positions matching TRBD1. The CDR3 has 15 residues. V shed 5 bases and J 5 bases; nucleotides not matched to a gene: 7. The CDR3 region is CASSIGTGRNEKLFF. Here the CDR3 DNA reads TGTGCCAGCAGTATTGGGACAGGCAGAAATGAAAAACTGTTTTTT.

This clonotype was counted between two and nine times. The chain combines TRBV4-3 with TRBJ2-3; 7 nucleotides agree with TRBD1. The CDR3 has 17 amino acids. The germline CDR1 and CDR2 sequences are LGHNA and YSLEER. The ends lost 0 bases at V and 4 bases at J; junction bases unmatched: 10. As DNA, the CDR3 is TGCGCCAGCAGCCAAGATCGGACAGGCCAAGACGCAGATACGCAGTATTTT. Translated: CASSQDRTGQDADTQYF.

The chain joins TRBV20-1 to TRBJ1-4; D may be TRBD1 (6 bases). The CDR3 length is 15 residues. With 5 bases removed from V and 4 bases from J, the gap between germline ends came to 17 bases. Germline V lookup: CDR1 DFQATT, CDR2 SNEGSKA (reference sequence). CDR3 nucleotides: TGCAGTGCTCCGAAGGAAGGGGGGTTTAATGAAAAACTGTTTTTT. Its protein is CSAPKEGGFNEKLFF.

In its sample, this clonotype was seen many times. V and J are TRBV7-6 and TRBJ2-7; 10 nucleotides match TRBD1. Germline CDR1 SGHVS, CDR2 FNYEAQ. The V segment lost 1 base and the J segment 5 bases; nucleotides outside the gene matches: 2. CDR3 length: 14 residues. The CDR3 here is CASSLGQGANEQYF. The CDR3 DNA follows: TGTGCCAGCAGCTTAGGACAGGGGGCAAACGAGCAGTACTTC.

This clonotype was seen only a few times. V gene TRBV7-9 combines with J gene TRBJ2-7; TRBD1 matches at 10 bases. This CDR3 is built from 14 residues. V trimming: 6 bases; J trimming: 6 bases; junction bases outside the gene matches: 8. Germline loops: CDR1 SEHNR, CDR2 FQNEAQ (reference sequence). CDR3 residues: CASRQDRGLCEQYF. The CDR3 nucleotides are TGTGCCAGCAGACAAGACAGGGGGCTCTGCGAGCAGTACTTC. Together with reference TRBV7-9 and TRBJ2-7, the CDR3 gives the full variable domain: DTGVSQNPRHKITKRGQNVTFRCDPISEHNRLYWYRQTLGQGPEFLTYFQNEAQLEKSRLLSDRFSAERPKGSFSTLEIQRTEQGDSAMYLCASRQDRGLCEQYFGPGTRLTVT.

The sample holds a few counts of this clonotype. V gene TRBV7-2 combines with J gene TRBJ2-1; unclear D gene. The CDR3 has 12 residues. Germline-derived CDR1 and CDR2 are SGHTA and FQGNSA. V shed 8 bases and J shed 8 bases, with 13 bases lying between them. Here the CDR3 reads CASGDPLDEQFF. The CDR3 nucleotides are TGTGCCAGCGGTGATCCTCTAGATGAGCAGTTCTTC.

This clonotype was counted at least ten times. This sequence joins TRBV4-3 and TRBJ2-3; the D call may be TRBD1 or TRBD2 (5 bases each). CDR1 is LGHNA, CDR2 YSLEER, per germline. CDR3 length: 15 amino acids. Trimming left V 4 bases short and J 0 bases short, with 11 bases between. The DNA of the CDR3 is TGCGCCAGCAGCCGAACCGGGACCAGCACAGATACGCAGTATTTT. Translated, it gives CASSRTGTSTDTQYF.

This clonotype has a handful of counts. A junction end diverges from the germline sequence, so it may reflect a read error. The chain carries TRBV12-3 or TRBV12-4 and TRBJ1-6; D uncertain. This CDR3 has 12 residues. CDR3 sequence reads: CASSPQGSPPHF. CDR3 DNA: TGTGCCAGCAGTCCGCAAGGGTCACCCCCCCACTTT.

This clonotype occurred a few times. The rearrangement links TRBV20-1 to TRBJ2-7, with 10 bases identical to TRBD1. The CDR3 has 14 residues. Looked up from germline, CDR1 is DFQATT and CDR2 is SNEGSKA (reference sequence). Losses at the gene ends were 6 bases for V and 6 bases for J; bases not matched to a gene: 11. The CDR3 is CSATTGGEWFEQYF. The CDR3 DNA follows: TGCAGTGCCACGACAGGGGGCGAATGGTTCGAGCAGTACTTC.

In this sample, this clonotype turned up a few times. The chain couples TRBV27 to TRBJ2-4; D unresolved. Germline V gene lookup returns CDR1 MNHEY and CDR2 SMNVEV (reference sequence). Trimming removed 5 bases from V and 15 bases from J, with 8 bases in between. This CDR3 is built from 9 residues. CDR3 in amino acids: CASSPPRYF. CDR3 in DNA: TGTGCCAGCAGTCCTCCCAGGTACTTC.

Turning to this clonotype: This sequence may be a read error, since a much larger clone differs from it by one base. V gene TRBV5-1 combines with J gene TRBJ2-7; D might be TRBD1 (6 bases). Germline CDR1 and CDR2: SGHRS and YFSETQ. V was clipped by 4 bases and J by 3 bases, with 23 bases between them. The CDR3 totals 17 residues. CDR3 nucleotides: TGCGCCAGCAGCGACACAGGGACAAGTACGCTCCTCTACGAGCAGTACTTC. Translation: CASSDTGTSTLLYEQYF.

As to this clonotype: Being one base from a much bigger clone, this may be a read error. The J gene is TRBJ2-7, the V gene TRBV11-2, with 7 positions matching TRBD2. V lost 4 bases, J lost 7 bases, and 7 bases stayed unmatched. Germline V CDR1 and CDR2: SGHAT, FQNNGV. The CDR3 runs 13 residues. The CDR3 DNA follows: TGTGCCAGCAGCTCTCTTCGAGCGGGGGAGCAGTACTTC. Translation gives CASSSLRAGEQYF.

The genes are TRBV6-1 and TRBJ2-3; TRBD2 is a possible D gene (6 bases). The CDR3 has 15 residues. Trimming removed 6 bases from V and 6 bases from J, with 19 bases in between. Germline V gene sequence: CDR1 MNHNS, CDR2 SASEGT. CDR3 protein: CASRTRGLLGDTQYF. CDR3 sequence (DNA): TGTGCCAGCAGGACTCGGGGACTCCTGGGCGATACGCAGTATTTT.

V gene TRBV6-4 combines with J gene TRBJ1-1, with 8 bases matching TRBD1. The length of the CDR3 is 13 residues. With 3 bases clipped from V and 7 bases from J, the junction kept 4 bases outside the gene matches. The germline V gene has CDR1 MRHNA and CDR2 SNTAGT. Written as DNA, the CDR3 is TGTGCCAGCAGTGAGAGGACAGGGCTTGAAGCTTTCTTT. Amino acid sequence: CASSERTGLEAFF.

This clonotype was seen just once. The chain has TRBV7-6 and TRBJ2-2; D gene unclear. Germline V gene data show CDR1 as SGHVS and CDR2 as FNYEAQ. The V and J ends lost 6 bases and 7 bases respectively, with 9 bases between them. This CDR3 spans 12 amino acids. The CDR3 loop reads CASSKNHGELFF. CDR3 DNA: TGTGCCAGCAGTAAGAACCACGGGGAGCTGTTTTTT.